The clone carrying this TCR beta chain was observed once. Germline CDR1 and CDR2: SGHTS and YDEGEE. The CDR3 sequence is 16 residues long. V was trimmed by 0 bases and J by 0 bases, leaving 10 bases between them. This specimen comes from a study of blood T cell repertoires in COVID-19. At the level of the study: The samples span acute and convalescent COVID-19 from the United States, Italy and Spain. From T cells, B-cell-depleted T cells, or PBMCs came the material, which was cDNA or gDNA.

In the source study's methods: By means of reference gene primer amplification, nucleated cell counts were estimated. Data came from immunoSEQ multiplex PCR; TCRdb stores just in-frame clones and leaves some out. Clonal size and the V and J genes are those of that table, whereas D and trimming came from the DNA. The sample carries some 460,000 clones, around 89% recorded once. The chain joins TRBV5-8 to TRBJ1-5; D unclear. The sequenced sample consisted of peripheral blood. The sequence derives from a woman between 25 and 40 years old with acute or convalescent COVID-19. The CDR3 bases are TGTGCCAGCAGCTTGGTTGGAGGGAATAGCAATCAGCCCCAGCATTTT. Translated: CASSLVGGNSNQPQHF.